This TCR beta chain was identified in a study of T cell responses to AZD1222 COVID-19 vaccine. Study-level findings and limits: Regions 160-218 and 743-854 held dominance among vaccine-associated CD4 TCRs, which spanned spike. Donors, mostly white British, included more females; clonal diversity was possibly underestimated.

Some clones are missing from TCRdb's copy, which holds only in-frame ones; the method was immunoSEQ multiplex PCR. Here the sample spans some 70,000 clones, 82% being singletons. Concerning this clone: Its antigen is undetermined.

Germline CDR1 reads MNHEY; CDR2 reads SMNVEV (reference sequence). Germline trimming cut 5 bases from V and 2 bases from J; bases unmatched to any gene: 3. CDR3 size: 14 residues. The starting material was peripheral blood, obtained on day 0 of AZD1222 vaccination. J is TRBJ1-3 and V is TRBV27; 7 bases map to TRBD1. The TCR was taken from an adult in good health. The CDR3 DNA sequence: TGTGCCAGCAGTAGGGGGCTGACTGGAAACACCATATATTTT. This gives the protein CASSRGLTGNTIYF.